One and the same sample provided the 13 T cell receptor beta chains below, sequenced in a study of a mutant IDH1 vaccine in newly diagnosed glioma. Method: immunoSEQ multiplex PCR; TCRdb's copy keeps in-frame clones and lacks some. The data show around 28,000 clones, roughly 80% seen once. What these receptors recognize is not known. Time point given: week 23, last vaccination. With topical imiquimod, each dose of the vaccine consisted of 300 ug of mutant IDH1 20-mer peptide. Sequences were derived from PBMCs, sampled from a glioma patient whose treatment included an IDH1 peptide vaccine. The receptor set was obtained from a woman aged 25-40 years with glioma.

The chain's CDR3 is CSVSGASWASGNTIYF. CDR3 nucleotide sequence: TGCAGCGTTAGCGGGGCCAGTTGGGCGTCTGGAAACACCATATATTTT. The V gene is TRBV29-1, the J gene TRBJ1-3; D is possibly TRBD1 (5 bases). The V and J ends lost 5 bases and 1 base respectively, with 18 bases between them. CDR1 and CDR2 from the germline V gene are SQVTM and ANQGSEA. This CDR3 is built from 16 residues. The whole variable domain, filled in from reference TRBV29-1 and TRBJ1-3, reads SAVISQKPSRDICQRGTSLTIQCQVDSQVTMMFWYRQQPGQSLTLIATANQGSEATYESGFVIDKFPISRPNLTFSTLTVSNMSPEDSSIYLCSVSGASWASGNTIYFGEGSWLTVV.

This clone was found once. The chain is built from TRBV4-1 and TRBJ2-1; unclear D gene. CDR3 length equals 16 residues. V lost 1 base, J lost 0 bases, and 10 bases lay in between. CDR1 and CDR2 (germline): MGHRA, YSYEKL. The CDR3 DNA follows: TGCGCCAGCAGCCAAGTCGACATTATCTCCTACAATGAGCAGTTCTTC. Encoded protein: CASSQVDIISYNEQFF.

The chain uses TRBV11-2 and TRBJ2-7; D ambiguous. Germline assignment: CDR1 SGHAT and CDR2 FQNNGV. V lost 3 bases, J lost 2 bases, and 11 bases lay in between. The CDR3 contains 14 residues. The CDR3 DNA reads TGTGCCAGCAGCTTTACAGTATCCACCTACGAGCAGTACTTC. Translated: CASSFTVSTYEQYF.

This rearrangement joins TRBV6-6 to TRBJ1-2; D gene unclear. This CDR3 is 16 amino acids long. V was cut by 2 bases and J by 4 bases, with 17 bases left in between. CDR1 MNHNY and CDR2 SVGAGI come from the germline V gene (reference sequence). CDR3 loop: CASSYPFIPGGYGYTF. The CDR3 DNA reads TGTGCCAGCAGTTACCCCTTCATACCCGGTGGCTATGGCTACACCTTC.

The chain uses TRBV7-8 and TRBJ1-2, with D unresolved. The CDR3 extends over 16 amino acids. Trimming cost V 1 base and J 4 bases, with 16 bases left between them. Germline CDR1 is SGHVS and CDR2 is FQNEAQ. This CDR3 reads CASSLEEKMGVYGYTF. DNA of the CDR3: TGTGCCAGCAGCTTAGAGGAGAAAATGGGTGTCTATGGCTACACCTTC. Drawing the rest from reference TRBV7-8 and TRBJ1-2, the complete variable domain is GAGVSQSPRYKVAKRGQDVALRCDPISGHVSLFWYQQALGQGPEFLTYFQNEAQLDKSGLPSDRFFAERPEGSVSTLKIQRTQQEDSAVYLCASSLEEKMGVYGYTFGSGTRLTVV.

This clone was seen a handful of times. The chain employs TRBV7-9 and TRBJ1-1; possibly TRBD1 for D (5 bases). Germline V gene sequence: CDR1 SEHNR, CDR2 FQNEAQ (reference sequence). This CDR3 spans 13 amino acids. V gave up 5 bases and J gave up 6 bases, with 13 bases separating them. CDR3: CASSRRDLAEAFF. The CDR3 DNA is TGTGCCAGCAGCCGACGGGACTTGGCTGAAGCTTTCTTT.

The DNA of the CDR3 is TGCGCCAGCAGCTTGATTTCTTCCTACGAGCAGTACTTC. This gives the protein CASSLISSYEQYF. The rearrangement joins TRBV5-1 to TRBJ2-7, with D uncertain. Germline values: CDR1 SGHRS, CDR2 YFSETQ. The CDR3 contains 13 residues. V shed 1 base and J shed 1 base, with 6 bases lying between them. The full variable domain, in which reference TRBV5-1 and TRBJ2-7 provide the parts outside the CDR3, is KAGVTQTPRYLIKTRGQQVTLSCSPISGHRSVSWYQQTPGQGLQFLFEYFSETQRNKGNFPGRFSGRQFSNSRSEMNVSTLELGDSALYLCASSLISSYEQYFGPGTRLTVT.

The chain employs TRBV4-1 and TRBJ2-5, with 11 bases that match TRBD2. CDR3 length equals 18 residues. J lost 1 base, V lost 0 bases, and 7 bases had no gene match. Germline CDR1 reads MGHRA; CDR2 reads YSYEKL. For the CDR3, the DNA is TGCGCCAGCAGCCAAGATATAAGCCTAGCGGGGGGCCAAGAGACCCAGTACTTC. Its translation: CASSQDISLAGGQETQYF.

The chain has TRBV18 and TRBJ2-7; 7 bases map to TRBD1. CDR3 length: 14 residues. Germline V gene lookup returns CDR1 KGHSH and CDR2 LQKENI. J was trimmed by 3 bases and V by 6 bases; bases with no gene match: 8. CDR3 bases: TGTGCCAGCTCCCTGACAGGGATGGGCTACGAGCAGTACTTC. Translation: CASSLTGMGYEQYF.

This clone is judged medium-sized (0.01 to 0.1%). J is TRBJ2-7 and V is TRBV5-4; 11 nucleotides agree with TRBD2. With V trimmed by 0 bases and J by 2 bases, 1 base remained unmatched. Germline lookup yields CDR1 SGHNT and CDR2 YYREEE (reference sequence). The CDR3 length is 15 residues. This chain's CDR3 is CASSLVSGGAYEQYF. In DNA form, the CDR3 reads TGTGCCAGCAGCTTGGTTAGCGGGGGGGCCTACGAGCAGTACTTC.

The chain combines TRBV25-1 with TRBJ2-7, with TRBD1 matching 11 bases. The germline V gene has CDR1 MGHDK and CDR2 SYGVNS. The CDR3 sequence is 15 residues long. With V trimmed by 2 bases and J by 1 base, 1 base remained unmatched. The CDR3 here is CASSEGQGASYEQYF. CDR3 nucleotides: TGTGCCAGCAGTGAAGGACAGGGGGCTTCCTACGAGCAGTACTTC.

V and J are TRBV5-1 and TRBJ1-1; 10 bases are shared with TRBD1. The CDR3 length is 15 residues. Trimming removed 4 bases from V and 5 bases from J; junction bases left unmatched: 8. The germline V gene encodes CDR1 SGHRS and CDR2 YFSETQ. The CDR3 nucleotides are TGCGCCAGCAGCCCAAGGACAGGGGGTGTGACTGAAGCTTTCTTT. This sequence encodes CASSPRTGGVTEAFF.

The rearrangement uses TRBV7-2 and TRBJ2-1; D is uncertain. V was cut by 5 bases and J by 9 bases, with 8 bases left in between. Germline values: CDR1 SGHTA, CDR2 FQGNSA. The CDR3 extends over 11 amino acids. The CDR3 bases are TGTGCCAGCAGCCACCGAGTTGAGCAGTTCTTC. It encodes CASSHRVEQFF.